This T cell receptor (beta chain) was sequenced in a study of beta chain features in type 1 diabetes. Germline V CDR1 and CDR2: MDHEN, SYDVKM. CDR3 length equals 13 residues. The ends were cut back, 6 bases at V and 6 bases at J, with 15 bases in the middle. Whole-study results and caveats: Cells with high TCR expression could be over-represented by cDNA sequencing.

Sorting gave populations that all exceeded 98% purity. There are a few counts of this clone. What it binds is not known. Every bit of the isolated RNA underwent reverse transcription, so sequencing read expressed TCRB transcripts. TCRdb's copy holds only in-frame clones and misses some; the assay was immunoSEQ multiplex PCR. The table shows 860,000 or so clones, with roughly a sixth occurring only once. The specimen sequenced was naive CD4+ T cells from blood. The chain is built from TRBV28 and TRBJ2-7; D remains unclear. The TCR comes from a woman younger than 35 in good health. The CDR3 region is CASRSSNPGEQYF. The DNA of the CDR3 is TGTGCCAGCAGATCATCGAATCCCGGCGAGCAGTACTTC.